These 21 T cell receptor beta chains were sequenced from one sample in a study of siplizumab effects on memory and regulatory T cells. The table came from immunoSEQ multiplex PCR; TCRdb's copy has only in-frame clones and leaves some out. Of tens of thousands of clones in the sample, approximately 97% are singletons; the top ten hold 0.9% to 1.2%. The sequencing input was naive CD8+ T cells sorted from blood. Receptors originate from a human donor in good health.

V gene TRBV28 combines with J gene TRBJ2-1, with 7 bases that match TRBD2. The CDR3 has 15 amino acids. The junction had 11 bases not matched to a gene; V was cut back by 5 bases and J by 7 bases. Germline V gene lookup returns CDR1 MDHEN and CDR2 SYDVKM. The CDR3: CASSREALSPNEQFF. CDR3 nucleotides: TGTGCCAGCAGTCGGGAGGCCCTAAGCCCTAATGAGCAGTTCTTC.

The rearrangement uses TRBV5-6 and TRBJ2-1; D is undetermined. The germline gives CDR1 SGHDT, CDR2 YYEEEE. Trimming took off 0 bases at V and 3 bases at J, with 7 bases between the two ends. The CDR3 loop spans 14 amino acids. The CDR3 here is CASSLARDYNEQFF. Here the CDR3 DNA reads TGTGCCAGCAGCTTGGCCAGAGACTACAATGAGCAGTTCTTC.

This rearrangement joins TRBV19 to TRBJ2-1; the D is unclear. The germline V gene has CDR1 LNHDA and CDR2 SQIVND (reference sequence). The CDR3 runs to 15 residues. The V gene lost 3 bases and the J gene lost 0 bases, with 9 bases spanning the gap. The CDR3: CASSILPSSYNEQFF. CDR3 DNA: TGTGCCAGTAGTATTTTACCCAGCTCCTACAATGAGCAGTTCTTC. Full variable domain (remainder filled in from reference TRBV19 and TRBJ2-1): DGGITQSPKYLFRKEGQNVTLSCEQNLNHDAMYWYRQDPGQGLRLIYYSQIVNDFQKGDIAEGYSVSREKKESFPLTVTSAQKNPTAFYLCASSILPSSYNEQFFGPGTRLTVL.

The rearrangement uses TRBV5-6 and TRBJ2-3; D is unclear. The CDR3 spans 12 residues. V was trimmed by 3 bases and J by 0 bases, leaving 2 bases between them. Germline V gene sequence: CDR1 SGHDT, CDR2 YYEEEE. The CDR3 is CASSWSTDTQYF. The CDR3 region has the DNA TGTGCCAGCAGCTGGAGCACAGATACGCAGTATTTT.

The rearrangement links TRBV5-1 to TRBJ2-7; 9 bases are shared with TRBD1. The CDR3 has 17 amino acids. Germline V gives CDR1 SGHRS, CDR2 YFSETQ. After removal of 2 bases from V and 4 bases from J, the junction contained 13 bases not matched to a gene. The CDR3 DNA follows: TGCGCCAGCAGCTTTATACCGCCTGGACAGGGGCTTTACGAGCAGTACTTC. This gives the protein CASSFIPPGQGLYEQYF. Drawing the rest from reference TRBV5-1 and TRBJ2-7, the complete variable domain is KAGVTQTPRYLIKTRGQQVTLSCSPISGHRSVSWYQQTPGQGLQFLFEYFSETQRNKGNFPGRFSGRQFSNSRSEMNVSTLELGDSALYLCASSFIPPGQGLYEQYFGPGTRLTVT.

This chain connects TRBV5-4 to TRBJ1-1; TRBD1 matches at 8 bases. The V segment lost 6 bases and the J segment 0 bases; nucleotides outside the gene matches: 7. This CDR3 is 15 amino acids long. Germline CDR1 is SGHNT and CDR2 is YYREEE (reference sequence). The CDR3 DNA reads as TGTGCCAGCAAATCCGGACAGGGTTTGAACACTGAAGCTTTCTTT. This translates into CASKSGQGLNTEAFF.

The chain employs TRBV4-1 and TRBJ1-2; maybe TRBD1 (5 bases). This CDR3 spans 15 amino acids. The V and J ends lost 0 bases and 4 bases respectively, with 12 bases between them. From germline, CDR1 is MGHRA and CDR2 YSYEKL. The CDR3 DNA sequence: TGCGCCAGCAGCCAAGATATGGCAGGGTCCTATGGCTACACCTTC. It is translated as CASSQDMAGSYGYTF.

The table lists this clone with a count of one. The chain is built from TRBV10-3 and TRBJ2-2; TRBD2 matches 8 bases. The CDR3 contains 16 residues. Unmatched junction bases numbered 6, after V lost 0 bases and J lost 6 bases. Germline V gene lookup returns CDR1 ENHRY and CDR2 SYGVKD. The CDR3 protein is CAISESSGRIPGELFF. The DNA of the CDR3 is TGTGCCATCAGTGAGTCGAGCGGGAGAATCCCCGGGGAGCTGTTTTTT.

The genes are TRBV19 and TRBJ2-7, with 7 positions matching TRBD1. Germline assignment: CDR1 LNHDA and CDR2 SQIVND (reference sequence). The CDR3 is 16 residues long. With 6 bases clipped from V and 0 bases from J, the junction kept 11 bases outside the gene matches. Here the CDR3 DNA reads TGTGCCAGTAGCCTCACAGGGGCAACCTTCTCCTACGAGCAGTACTTC. This translates into CASSLTGATFSYEQYF. The variable domain in full, with the rest retrieved from reference TRBV19 and TRBJ2-7, is DGGITQSPKYLFRKEGQNVTLSCEQNLNHDAMYWYRQDPGQGLRLIYYSQIVNDFQKGDIAEGYSVSREKKESFPLTVTSAQKNPTAFYLCASSLTGATFSYEQYFGPGTRLTVT.

The chain links TRBV9 to TRBJ2-1, with 7 bases fitting TRBD1. This CDR3 is 15 amino acids long. Germline CDR1 SGDLS, CDR2 YYNGEE. V gave up 3 bases and J gave up 3 bases; unmatched junction bases: 6. CDR3 sequence (DNA): TGTGCCAGCAGCGACGGACAGGCCAACTACAATGAGCAGTTCTTC. Its translation is CASSDGQANYNEQFF.

The chain joins TRBV19 to TRBJ2-7; perhaps TRBD1 as D (6 bases). The ends were cut back, 2 bases at V and 0 bases at J, with 8 bases in the middle. The CDR3 loop spans 14 amino acids. CDR1 and CDR2 from the germline V gene are LNHDA and SQIVND (reference sequence). The DNA for the CDR3 is TGTGCCAGTAGTATAACAGGGTACTCCTACGAGCAGTACTTC. Translated: CASSITGYSYEQYF.

The V call is TRBV6-5, the J call TRBJ2-7, with 9 nucleotides matching TRBD1. The CDR3 has 14 residues. Germline CDR1 is MNHEY and CDR2 is SVGAGI. The V and J ends lost 4 bases and 5 bases, in that order; junction bases with no gene match: 6. The CDR3 nucleotides are TGTGCCAGCAGTTCCAAACAGGGGGCACACGAGCAGTACTTC. Translation: CASSSKQGAHEQYF.

V gene TRBV5-6 combines with J gene TRBJ2-2; 9 positions match TRBD2. Losses at the gene ends were 4 bases for V and 5 bases for J; bases not matched to a gene: 6. This CDR3 has 15 residues. CDR1 SGHDT and CDR2 YYEEEE come from the germline V gene. CDR3 protein: CASSIAGAGTGELFF. CDR3 bases: TGTGCCAGCAGCATAGCGGGAGCGGGGACCGGGGAGCTGTTTTTT. The variable domain in full, with the rest retrieved from reference TRBV5-6 and TRBJ2-2, is DAGVTQSPTHLIKTRGQQVTLRCSPKSGHDTVSWYQQALGQGPQFIFQYYEEEERQRGNFPDRFSGHQFPNYSSELNVNALLLGDSALYLCASSIAGAGTGELFFGEGSRLTVL.

This clone was counted a single time. V is TRBV5-3 and J is TRBJ2-7; 8 bases align to TRBD2. TRBV5-3 is sorted into the ORF group, with uncertain function. This CDR3 spans 15 amino acids. V was pared by 2 bases and J by 1 base, with 5 bases of the junction left unmatched. CDR3 sequence reads: CARSLAGDGSYEQYF. The CDR3 DNA follows: TGTGCCAGAAGCTTAGCGGGAGACGGTTCCTACGAGCAGTACTTC.

This chain joins TRBV7-3 and TRBJ2-1; 7 positions match TRBD2. The V and J ends lost 0 bases and 4 bases, in that order; junction bases with no gene match: 6. CDR1 and CDR2 (germline): SGHTA, FQGTGA. This CDR3 spans 16 amino acids. The CDR3 region has the DNA TGTGCCAGCAGCTTAACGGTGACTAGCATGTACAATGAGCAGTTCTTC. Protein product: CASSLTVTSMYNEQFF.

V usage is TRBV9 and J usage is TRBJ2-3; TRBD2 aligns across 8 bases. Germline CDR1 is SGDLS and CDR2 is YYNGEE. V lost 3 bases, J lost 2 bases, and 8 bases stayed unmatched. The CDR3 is 16 amino acids. CDR3 sequence: CASSGSGSGDTDTQYF. The CDR3 DNA follows: TGTGCCAGCAGCGGGAGCGGGAGTGGGGACACAGATACGCAGTATTTT.

The rearrangement links TRBV9 to TRBJ1-3; D is perhaps TRBD1 (5 bases). The CDR3 extends over 16 amino acids. Trimming stripped 0 bases from V and 0 bases from J, with 10 bases between. From germline, CDR1 is SGDLS and CDR2 YYNGEE. The CDR3 loop reads CASSVEPRDSGNTIYF. The DNA for the CDR3 is TGTGCCAGCAGCGTAGAACCCAGGGACTCTGGAAACACCATATATTTT. The full variable domain, rest sourced from reference TRBV9 and TRBJ1-3, is DSGVTQTPKHLITATGQRVTLRCSPRSGDLSVYWYQQSLDQGLQFLIQYYNGEERAKGNILERFSAQQFPDLHSELNLSSLELGDSALYFCASSVEPRDSGNTIYFGEGSWLTVV.

V and J are TRBV9 and TRBJ2-5; the D gene could be TRBD1 or TRBD2 (6 bases each). The CDR3 is 16 residues long. The germline gives CDR1 SGDLS, CDR2 YYNGEE. Trimming removed 0 bases from V and 2 bases from J, with 14 bases in between. CDR3 region: CASSVGGAGRQETQYF. Written as DNA, the CDR3 is TGTGCCAGCAGCGTAGGGGGGGCAGGACGTCAAGAGACCCAGTACTTC.

The chain recombines TRBV27 with TRBJ2-1; 10 bases align to TRBD2. Germline CDR1 MNHEY, CDR2 SMNVEV (reference sequence). Unmatched junction bases numbered 8, after V lost 6 bases and J lost 3 bases. This CDR3 region has 16 residues. The CDR3 is CASSPGTSAFYNEQFF. As DNA, the CDR3 is TGTGCCAGCAGCCCCGGGACTAGCGCTTTCTACAATGAGCAGTTCTTC.

The chain uses TRBV27 and TRBJ2-7, with unresolved D. Germline V gives CDR1 MNHEY, CDR2 SMNVEV (reference sequence). The CDR3 spans 13 residues. Trimming took off 2 bases at V and 2 bases at J, with 7 bases between the two ends. CDR3: CASSLRFTYEQYF. The CDR3 DNA reads as TGTGCCAGCAGTTTAAGATTCACCTACGAGCAGTACTTC.

Only one count was recorded for this clone. This chain joins TRBV7-8 and TRBJ2-1; no firm D call. The V end was cut by 5 bases, the J end by 4 bases, with 6 bases between. This CDR3 is built from 12 residues. The germline CDR1 and CDR2 sequences are SGHVS and FQNEAQ. The CDR3 DNA reads as TGTGCCAGCAGCCTTCTTTACAATGAGCAGTTCTTC. It translates to CASSLLYNEQFF.